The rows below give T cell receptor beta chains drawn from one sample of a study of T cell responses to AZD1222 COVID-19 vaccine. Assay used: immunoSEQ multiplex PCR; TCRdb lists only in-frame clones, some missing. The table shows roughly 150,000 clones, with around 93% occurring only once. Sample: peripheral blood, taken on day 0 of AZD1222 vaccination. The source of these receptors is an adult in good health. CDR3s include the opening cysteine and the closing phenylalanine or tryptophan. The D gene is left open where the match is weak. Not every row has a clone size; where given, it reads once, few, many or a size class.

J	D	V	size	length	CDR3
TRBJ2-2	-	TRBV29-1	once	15	CSVDPGGFNTGELFF
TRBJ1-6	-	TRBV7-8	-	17	CASSLSSWQPENSPLHF
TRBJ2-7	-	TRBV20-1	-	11	CSAPRFGEQYF
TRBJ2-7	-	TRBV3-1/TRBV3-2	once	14	CASSNPQGAYEQYF
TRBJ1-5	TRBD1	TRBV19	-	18	CASSIYRGPGGFNQPQHF
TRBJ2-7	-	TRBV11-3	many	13	CASSLGRTYEQYF
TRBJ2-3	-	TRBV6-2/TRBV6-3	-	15	CASSYLSDSPDTQYF
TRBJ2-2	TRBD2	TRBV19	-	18	CASSMGLAGGQEIGELFF
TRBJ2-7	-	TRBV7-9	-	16	CASSLEPSGISYEQYF
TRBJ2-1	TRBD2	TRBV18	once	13	CASSIAGGNEQFF
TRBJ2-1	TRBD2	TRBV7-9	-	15	CASSFTGLRGGGQFF
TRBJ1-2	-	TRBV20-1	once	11	CSASRAAGYTF
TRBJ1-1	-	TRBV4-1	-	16	CASSQEKQGRGITAFF
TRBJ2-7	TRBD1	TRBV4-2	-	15	CASSQGAYRGDEQYF
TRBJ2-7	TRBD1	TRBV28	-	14	CASNPDRVRYEQYF
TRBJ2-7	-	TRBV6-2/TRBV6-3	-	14	CASSYVQRPAEQYF
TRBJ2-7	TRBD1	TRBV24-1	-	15	CATSDETTGAHEQYF
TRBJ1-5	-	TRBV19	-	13	CASSGFLYQPQHF